Sequencing of this T cell receptor beta chain was carried out in a study of cytomegalovirus exposure and HLA in healthy donors. General study results and limits: Data from an earlier analysis indicated that most TCR beta V segments were productive either about 87% or about 30% of the time. With high specificity and sensitivity, the classifier reportedly diagnosed cytomegalovirus status. Later analysis associated a missense DCLRE1C variant with TCR beta V- and J-gene trimming.

The V segment lost 4 bases and the J segment 5 bases; nucleotides outside the gene matches: 14. This CDR3 spans 17 amino acids. Germline V gene sequence: CDR1 SGHNT, CDR2 YYREEE (reference sequence). Points on this clone: Its target is not known.

PCR used 60 Vbeta primers and 13 Jbeta primers. The data were produced by immunoSEQ multiplex PCR, yet TCRdb's version contains in-frame clones alone and is incomplete. The sample shows some 97,000 clones, approximately 77% of them seen only once. The sequence was obtained from a male donor in good health and CMV-seropositive. V is TRBV5-4 and J is TRBJ2-3; 9 bases fit TRBD2. Sequencing was performed on PBMCs. The CDR3 is CASSRPFGGGEKDTQYF. CDR3 bases: TGTGCCAGCAGCCGCCCTTTTGGCGGGGGGGAGAAAGATACGCAGTATTTT.